This T cell receptor (beta chain) was identified during a study of T cells after yellow fever vaccination. Whole-study context: Fractions low in cell number were prepared with SMART-Seq v4 Ultra Low Input. Study observations and caveats: Though weaker, the secondary response peaked faster, on day 5 versus 15. Post-booster repertoires contained most primary-vaccination clones again (about 95% CD4, around 88% CD8). Relatively few clonotypes were ones that appeared in both CD4 and CD8 compartments.

TCRdb reanalysed the 5' RACE reads using MiXCR and keeps one entry per CDR3 protein. The table lists about 630,000 distinct CDR3 sequences, more than 9% of them singletons, with just under 15% in the top ten. There are a few counts of this clonotype. Its antigen is still unknown. The CDR3 extends over 17 amino acids. Looked up from germline, CDR1 is SGHAT and CDR2 is FQNNGV. The ends lost 3 bases at V and 2 bases at J; junction bases unmatched: 13. The specimen comprised PBMCs, sampled on the day of the yellow fever booster vaccination. J is TRBJ2-7 and V is TRBV11-2; 7 bases are a match to TRBD1. This TCR was recovered from a man aged 25-40 years who received the YFV17D yellow fever vaccine. CDR3 in DNA: TGTGCCAGCAGCTTTACAGGGGCCAGGTTGGGTACCTACGAGCAGTACTTC. Translation: CASSFTGARLGTYEQYF.